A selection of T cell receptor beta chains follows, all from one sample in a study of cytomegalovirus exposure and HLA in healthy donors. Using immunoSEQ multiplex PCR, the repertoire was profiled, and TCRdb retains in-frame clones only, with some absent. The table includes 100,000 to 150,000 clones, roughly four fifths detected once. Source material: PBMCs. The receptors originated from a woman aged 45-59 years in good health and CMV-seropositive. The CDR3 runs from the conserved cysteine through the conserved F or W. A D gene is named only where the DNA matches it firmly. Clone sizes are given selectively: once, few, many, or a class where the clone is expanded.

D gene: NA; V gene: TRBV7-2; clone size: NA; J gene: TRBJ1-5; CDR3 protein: CASSPGQGQPQHF; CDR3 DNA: TGTGCCAGCAGCCCAGGGCAAGGTCAGCCCCAGCATTTT
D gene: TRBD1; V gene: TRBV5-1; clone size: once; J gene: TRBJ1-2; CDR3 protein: CASSLSGQGGYGYTF; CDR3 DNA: TGCGCCAGCAGCTTGTCCGGACAGGGTGGGTATGGCTACACCTTC
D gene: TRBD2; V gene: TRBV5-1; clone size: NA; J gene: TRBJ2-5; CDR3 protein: CASSHSSGGAETQYF; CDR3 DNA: TGCGCCAGCAGCCATTCTAGCGGGGGGGCGGAGACCCAGTACTTC
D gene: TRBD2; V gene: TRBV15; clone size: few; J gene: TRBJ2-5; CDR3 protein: CATSRVSRTSAWTQYF; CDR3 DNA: TGTGCCACCAGCAGAGTCAGCCGGACTAGCGCTTGGACCCAGTACTTC
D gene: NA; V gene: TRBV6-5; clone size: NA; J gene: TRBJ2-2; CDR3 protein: CASSYPSEGGTGELFF; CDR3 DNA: TGTGCCAGCAGTTACCCGTCAGAGGGAGGCACCGGGGAGCTGTTTTTT
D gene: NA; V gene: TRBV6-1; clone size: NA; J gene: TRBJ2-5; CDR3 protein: CASSDGGETQYF; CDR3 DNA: TGTGCCAGCAGTGACGGAGGAGAGACCCAGTACTTC
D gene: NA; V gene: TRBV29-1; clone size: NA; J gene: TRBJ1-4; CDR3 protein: CSANRYEKLFF; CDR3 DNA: TGCAGCGCCAACCGGTATGAAAAACTGTTTTTT
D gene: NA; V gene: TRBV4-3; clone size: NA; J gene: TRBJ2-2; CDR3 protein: CASSLSGAKNTGELFF; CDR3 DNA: TGCGCCAGCAGCCTTTCAGGGGCAAAGAACACCGGGGAGCTGTTTTTT
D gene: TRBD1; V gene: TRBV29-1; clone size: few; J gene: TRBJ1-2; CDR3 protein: CSISLRDSTNYGYTF; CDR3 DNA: TGCAGCATCTCCCTCCGGGACAGCACTAACTATGGCTACACCTTC
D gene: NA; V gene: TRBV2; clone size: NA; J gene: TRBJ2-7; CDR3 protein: CASSEGVYRDWGTYEQYF; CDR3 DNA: TGTGCCAGCAGTGAGGGTGTTTATAGGGACTGGGGTACCTACGAGCAGTACTTC
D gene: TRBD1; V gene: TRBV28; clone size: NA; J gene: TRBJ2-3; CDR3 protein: CASSAGQAFTDTQYF; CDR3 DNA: TGTGCCAGCAGTGCGGGACAGGCCTTCACAGATACGCAGTATTTT
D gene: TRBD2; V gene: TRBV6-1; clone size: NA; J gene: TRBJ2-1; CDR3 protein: CASTSSGGGGEQFF; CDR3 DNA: TGTGCCAGCACCTCTAGCGGGGGAGGTGGTGAGCAGTTCTTC
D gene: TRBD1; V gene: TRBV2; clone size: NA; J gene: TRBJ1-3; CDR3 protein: CASSALGQGLSGNTIYF; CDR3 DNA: TGTGCCAGCAGTGCCCTCGGACAGGGCCTCTCTGGAAACACCATATATTTT